This TCR beta chain was recorded in a study of CD4 T cell repertoires in COVID-19. Study results and limitations: Sharing of several most expanded SARS-CoV-2-reactive clonotypes across memory subsets suggested intraclonal diversification.

Deletions cut 0 bases from V and 4 bases from J, with 10 bases between. CDR1 is SGHNT and CDR2 is YYREEE in the germline V gene (reference sequence). The CDR3 has 14 amino acids. The assay was immunoSEQ multiplex PCR, and TCRdb's table has in-frame clones only and misses some. The sample shows 20,000 to 30,000 clones, nearly 95% of them seen only once. Sequencing was done directly on freshly isolated, uncultured memory T cells. Notes on this clone: No antigen is known for it.

This receptor was identified in a human donor who had COVID-19. The chain is built from TRBV5-4 and TRBJ1-2, with D perhaps TRBD1 (6 bases). Sequences were derived from circulating follicular helper CD4+ T cells (cTfh) from blood, sampled before the COVID-19 pandemic. This chain's CDR3 is CASSLAGATYGYTF. CDR3 in DNA: TGTGCCAGCAGCTTGGCAGGGGCGACCTATGGCTACACCTTC. The entire variable domain, with the rest obtained from reference TRBV5-4 and TRBJ1-2, is as follows: ETGVTQSPTHLIKTRGQQVTLRCSSQSGHNTVSWYQQALGQGPQFIFQYYREEENGRGNFPPRFSGLQFPNYSSELNVNALELDDSALYLCASSLAGATYGYTFGSGTRLTVV.